A selection of T cell receptor beta chains follows, all from one sample in a study of PD-1 blockade in mismatch repair-deficient tumors. Using immunoSEQ multiplex PCR, the repertoire was profiled, and TCRdb retains in-frame clones only, with some absent. Among 15,000 to 20,000 clones listed, roughly 80% were seen once. The sequencing used PBMCs, collected before pembrolizumab treatment. These receptors were collected from an adult with mismatch repair-deficient cancer. Both conserved end residues are part of each CDR3. Each record gives: V gene, J gene, clone size, D gene, CDR3 protein, CDR3 DNA. A D gene is named only where the DNA matches it firmly. Size values are once, few and many counts, or a class for expanded clones, and some rows have none.

V gene: TRBV6-1
J gene: TRBJ2-1
clone size: -
D gene: -
CDR3 protein: CASRYLGGSYNEQFF
CDR3 DNA: TGTGCCAGCAGATACCTTGGGGGCTCCTACAATGAGCAGTTCTTC

V gene: TRBV5-1
J gene: TRBJ2-3
clone size: -
D gene: -
CDR3 protein: CASSLAGNADTQYF
CDR3 DNA: TGCGCCAGCAGCTTGGCCGGGAACGCAGATACGCAGTATTTT

V gene: TRBV7-9
J gene: TRBJ2-7
clone size: few
D gene: -
CDR3 protein: CASSLTSSYEQYF
CDR3 DNA: TGTGCCAGCAGCCTGACTAGTTCCTACGAGCAGTACTTC

V gene: TRBV7-9
J gene: TRBJ2-1
clone size: -
D gene: -
CDR3 protein: CASSPGGLPGIFF
CDR3 DNA: TGTGCCAGCAGCCCGGGCGGGCTCCCCGGCATCTTCTTC

V gene: TRBV10-3
J gene: TRBJ2-2
clone size: -
D gene: -
CDR3 protein: CAISDTGELFF
CDR3 DNA: TGTGCCATCAGTGACACCGGGGAGCTGTTTTTT

V gene: TRBV6-6
J gene: TRBJ2-1
clone size: -
D gene: -
CDR3 protein: CASSYTRDEQFF
CDR3 DNA: TGTGCCAGCAGTTACACCCGGGATGAGCAGTTCTTC

V gene: TRBV13
J gene: TRBJ2-7
clone size: -
D gene: -
CDR3 protein: CASSGGRGAYEQYF
CDR3 DNA: TGTGCCAGCAGCGGGGGACGGGGAGCCTACGAGCAGTACTTC

V gene: TRBV6-1
J gene: TRBJ2-7
clone size: -
D gene: -
CDR3 protein: CASSELPGIVSYEQYF
CDR3 DNA: TGTGCCAGCAGTGAACTCCCAGGGATCGTCTCCTACGAGCAGTACTTC

V gene: TRBV5-1
J gene: TRBJ2-1
clone size: -
D gene: -
CDR3 protein: CASSLAAGVYNEQFF
CDR3 DNA: TGCGCCAGCAGCTTGGCGGCAGGGGTCTACAATGAGCAGTTCTTC

V gene: TRBV19
J gene: TRBJ2-1
clone size: -
D gene: -
CDR3 protein: CATTDAGYSNNEQFF
CDR3 DNA: TGTGCCACTACCGACGCGGGGTATTCGAACAATGAGCAGTTCTTC

V gene: TRBV27
J gene: TRBJ2-7
clone size: -
D gene: TRBD2
CDR3 protein: CASSSASGTSVSYEQYF
CDR3 DNA: TGTGCCAGCAGTTCCGCCAGCGGGACTAGCGTCTCCTACGAGCAGTACTTC

V gene: TRBV28
J gene: TRBJ2-3
clone size: once
D gene: -
CDR3 protein: CASTSRARRTDTQYF
CDR3 DNA: TGTGCCAGCACCTCCCGTGCTAGGCGGACAGATACGCAGTATTTT

V gene: TRBV7-8
J gene: TRBJ2-1
clone size: -
D gene: TRBD1
CDR3 protein: CASSRGQGGQFF
CDR3 DNA: TGTGCCAGCAGCCGGGGACAGGGTGGGCAGTTCTTC

V gene: TRBV11-2
J gene: TRBJ2-3
clone size: -
D gene: -
CDR3 protein: CASSRTRGRGRIDTQYF
CDR3 DNA: TGTGCCAGCAGCAGGACGCGGGGTAGAGGCAGGATAGATACGCAGTATTTT

V gene: TRBV5-6
J gene: TRBJ1-2
clone size: -
D gene: TRBD1
CDR3 protein: CASSVGQLYGYTF
CDR3 DNA: TGTGCCAGCAGCGTGGGACAGCTTTATGGCTACACCTTC

V gene: TRBV7-8
J gene: TRBJ2-4
clone size: once
D gene: -
CDR3 protein: CASSLGTGLNNIQYF
CDR3 DNA: TGTGCCAGCAGCTTAGGAACAGGGCTCAACAACATTCAGTACTTC

V gene: TRBV7-9
J gene: TRBJ1-2
clone size: -
D gene: -
CDR3 protein: CASSLSGSSYGYTF
CDR3 DNA: TGTGCCAGCAGCTTATCGGGCAGCTCCTATGGCTACACCTTC

V gene: TRBV28
J gene: TRBJ2-1
clone size: -
D gene: TRBD1
CDR3 protein: CASRRQGTNEQFF
CDR3 DNA: TGTGCCAGCAGGAGACAGGGTACAAATGAGCAGTTCTTC

V gene: TRBV5-1
J gene: TRBJ2-1
clone size: few
D gene: TRBD1
CDR3 protein: CASSLTDRPYNEQFF
CDR3 DNA: TGCGCCAGCAGCTTAACGGACAGGCCATACAATGAGCAGTTCTTC

V gene: TRBV10-3
J gene: TRBJ2-2
clone size: -
D gene: -
CDR3 protein: CAIPGSTGELFF
CDR3 DNA: TGTGCCATCCCGGGTAGCACCGGGGAGCTGTTTTTT

V gene: TRBV30
J gene: TRBJ2-7
clone size: -
D gene: -
CDR3 protein: CAWRDRAPPYEQYF
CDR3 DNA: TGTGCCTGGAGGGACCGAGCCCCCCCCTACGAGCAGTACTTC